The rows below give T cell receptor beta chains drawn from one sample of a study of T-cell reconstitution after alpha-beta-depleted transplantation in children. TCRdb re-derived calls from the PCR reads in MiXCR, one entry per CDR3 protein. This table has 250,000 to 300,000 distinct CDR3 sequences, 9.9% appearing once. This material consisted of PBMCs from the stem cell graft donor, taken from the stem cell graft. These receptors all stem from a human donor who donated a stem cell graft to a child with SCID. CDR3s include the opening cysteine and the closing phenylalanine or tryptophan. D genes are given only for firm matches. Clone size is stated in some rows and not others, as once, few, many or a class when expanded.

abundance: -; v_gene: TRBV12-3/TRBV12-4; d_gene: -; j_gene: TRBJ1-3; len: 12; CDR3nt: TGTGCCAGCAGTCCCACGGGGGGCACCATATATTTT; CDR3aa: CASSPTGGTIYF
abundance: -; v_gene: TRBV11-2; d_gene: TRBD1; j_gene: TRBJ1-1; len: 15; CDR3nt: TGTGCCAGCAGCTTAGGGACAGGGTCGTACACTGAAGCTTTCTTT; CDR3aa: CASSLGTGSYTEAFF
abundance: few; v_gene: TRBV7-3; d_gene: -; j_gene: TRBJ2-1; len: 15; CDR3nt: TGTGCCAGCAGCGGCCTTGGTGGGTTGCAAGGTGAGCAGTTCTTC; CDR3aa: CASSGLGGLQGEQFF
abundance: -; v_gene: TRBV5-8; d_gene: TRBD2; j_gene: TRBJ2-1; len: 16; CDR3nt: TGTGCCAGCAGCTTGGAGAGCGGGGGGAACTACAATGAGCAGTTCTTC; CDR3aa: CASSLESGGNYNEQFF
abundance: few; v_gene: TRBV12-3/TRBV12-4; d_gene: -; j_gene: TRBJ1-2; len: 14; CDR3nt: TGTGCCAGCAGTCCTCAGGGGTCAATATATGGCTACACCTTC; CDR3aa: CASSPQGSIYGYTF
abundance: many; v_gene: TRBV3-1; d_gene: -; j_gene: TRBJ2-2; len: 16; CDR3nt: TGTGCCAGCAGCCCCACCGGGACAATGAACACCGGGGAGCTGTTTTTT; CDR3aa: CASSPTGTMNTGELFF
abundance: many; v_gene: TRBV20-1; d_gene: -; j_gene: TRBJ2-7; len: 15; CDR3nt: TGCAGTGCTAGAGTCTGGGGGGTTACCTCCTACGAGCAGTACTTC; CDR3aa: CSARVWGVTSYEQYF
abundance: many; v_gene: TRBV5-1; d_gene: -; j_gene: TRBJ1-5; len: 15; CDR3nt: TGCGCCAGCAGCTCTGAGGGGAAGAGCAATCAGCCCCAGCATTTT; CDR3aa: CASSSEGKSNQPQHF
abundance: -; v_gene: TRBV29-1; d_gene: -; j_gene: TRBJ2-7; len: 11; CDR3nt: TGCAGCGTTGATACCTCCTACGAGCAGTACTTC; CDR3aa: CSVDTSYEQYF
abundance: many; v_gene: TRBV7-2; d_gene: -; j_gene: TRBJ2-7; len: 15; CDR3nt: TGTGCCAGCAGCTCGTCTTCTGGCCCAGGTTACGAGCAGTACTTC; CDR3aa: CASSSSSGPGYEQYF
abundance: -; v_gene: TRBV6-5; d_gene: -; j_gene: TRBJ1-3; len: 15; CDR3nt: TGTGCCAGCAGTTCTCGGGGAGCTGCTGGAAACACCATATATTTT; CDR3aa: CASSSRGAAGNTIYF
abundance: many; v_gene: TRBV5-1; d_gene: -; j_gene: TRBJ1-3; len: 14; CDR3nt: TGCGCCAGCAGCTTAGGAGACTCTGGAAACACCATATATTTT; CDR3aa: CASSLGDSGNTIYF
abundance: few; v_gene: TRBV19; d_gene: -; j_gene: TRBJ1-1; len: 15; CDR3nt: TGTGCCAGTAAGGTCGGGGGCGAGATGAACACTGAAGCTTTCTTT; CDR3aa: CASKVGGEMNTEAFF
abundance: -; v_gene: TRBV9; d_gene: -; j_gene: TRBJ2-7; len: 15; CDR3nt: TGTGCCAGCAGCGTAGGGCCTGCGGGGAATTACGAGCAGTACTTC; CDR3aa: CASSVGPAGNYEQYF
abundance: few; v_gene: TRBV5-1; d_gene: -; j_gene: TRBJ2-2; len: 15; CDR3nt: TGCGCCAGCAGCTTGGCGGCCAGGGCCACCGGGGAGCTGTTTTTT; CDR3aa: CASSLAARATGELFF
abundance: many; v_gene: TRBV7-6; d_gene: TRBD1; j_gene: TRBJ2-7; len: 15; CDR3nt: TGTGCCAGCAGCTTACCTGGACAGGAATCCTACGAGCAGTACTTC; CDR3aa: CASSLPGQESYEQYF
abundance: -; v_gene: TRBV29-1; d_gene: -; j_gene: TRBJ1-1; len: 15; CDR3nt: TGCAGCGTTGACAGGGGAGAGGTTCAGGACACTGAAGCTTTCTTT; CDR3aa: CSVDRGEVQDTEAFF
abundance: few; v_gene: TRBV7-3; d_gene: -; j_gene: TRBJ2-1; len: 14; CDR3nt: TGTGCCAGCAGCTTGAGGGGGTCCCACAATGAGCAGTTCTTC; CDR3aa: CASSLRGSHNEQFF
abundance: many; v_gene: TRBV5-1; d_gene: TRBD2; j_gene: TRBJ2-3; len: 16; CDR3nt: TGCGCCAGCAGCCCTAAAAGCGGGACTAGCACAGATACGCAGTATTTT; CDR3aa: CASSPKSGTSTDTQYF
abundance: many; v_gene: TRBV11-3; d_gene: -; j_gene: TRBJ1-1; len: 16; CDR3nt: TGTGCCAGCAGTAAAATGGGTGCGGAGCGGAACACTGAAGCTTTCTTT; CDR3aa: CASSKMGAERNTEAFF
abundance: few; v_gene: TRBV27; d_gene: TRBD2; j_gene: TRBJ2-1; len: 15; CDR3nt: TGTGCCAGCAGTTCGCGGGGGGCTACGGACAATGAGCAGTTCTTC; CDR3aa: CASSSRGATDNEQFF
abundance: few; v_gene: TRBV7-9; d_gene: TRBD2; j_gene: TRBJ2-1; len: 17; CDR3nt: TGTGCCAGCAGCCCCCATGGGGCTAGCGGGGGGGCCTTTGAGCAGTTCTTC; CDR3aa: CASSPHGASGGAFEQFF
abundance: -; v_gene: TRBV19; d_gene: -; j_gene: TRBJ1-1; len: 13; CDR3nt: TGTGCCAGTTCTTGGTTGGGGGGCACTGAAGCTTTCTTT; CDR3aa: CASSWLGGTEAFF
abundance: few; v_gene: TRBV25-1; d_gene: -; j_gene: TRBJ1-1; len: 14; CDR3nt: TGTGCCAGCAGGGCACAGACTGAATTCACTGAAGCTTTCTTT; CDR3aa: CASRAQTEFTEAFF
abundance: few; v_gene: TRBV6-1; d_gene: -; j_gene: TRBJ2-7; len: 15; CDR3nt: TGTGCCAGCAGAATTGGAGGGGGGGGCTCCTACGAGCAGTACTTC; CDR3aa: CASRIGGGGSYEQYF
abundance: many; v_gene: TRBV6-2/TRBV6-3; d_gene: -; j_gene: TRBJ1-5; len: 16; CDR3nt: TGTGCCAGCAGTTACCGGGGCACCTATAGCAATCAGCCCCAGCATTTT; CDR3aa: CASSYRGTYSNQPQHF